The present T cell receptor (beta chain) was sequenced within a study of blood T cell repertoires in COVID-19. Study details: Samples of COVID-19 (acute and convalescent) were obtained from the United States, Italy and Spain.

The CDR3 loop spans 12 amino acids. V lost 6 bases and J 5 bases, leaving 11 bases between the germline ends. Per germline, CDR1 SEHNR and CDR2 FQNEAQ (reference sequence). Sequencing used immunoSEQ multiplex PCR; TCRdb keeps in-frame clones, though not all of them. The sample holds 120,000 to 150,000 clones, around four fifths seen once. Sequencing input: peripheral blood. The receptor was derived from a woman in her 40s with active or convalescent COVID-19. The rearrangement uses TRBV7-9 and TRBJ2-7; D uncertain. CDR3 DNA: TGTGCCAGCAGTCCTAATGGAGACGAGCAGTACTTC. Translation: CASSPNGDEQYF.